The 23 T cell receptor beta chains reported below all come from one sample, sequenced in a study of blood T cell repertoires in COVID-19. Assay used: immunoSEQ multiplex PCR; TCRdb lists only in-frame clones, some missing. The repertoire includes around 140,000 clones, just under 90% of them detected once, and over 8.5% sits in the top ten. Sequencing input: peripheral blood. These receptors all come from a woman aged 45-59 years with active or convalescent COVID-19.

V is TRBV28 and J is TRBJ2-1; 14 nucleotides match TRBD2. There are 13 residues in the CDR3. With 8 bases clipped from V and 8 bases from J, the junction kept 2 bases outside the gene matches. Germline CDR1 reads MDHEN; CDR2 reads SYDVKM. CDR3 loop: CASGLAGGYEQFF. In DNA form, the CDR3 reads TGTGCCAGCGGACTAGCGGGAGGTTATGAGCAGTTCTTC.

The chain recombines TRBV3-1 (or the pseudogene TRBV3-2) with TRBJ2-7, with D possibly TRBD2 on 5 matching bases. The CDR3 extends over 16 amino acids. V was trimmed by 0 bases and J by 1 base, leaving 13 bases between them. CDR1 LGHDT and CDR2 YNNKEL come from the germline V gene (reference sequence). In DNA form, the CDR3 reads TGTGCCAGCAGCCAAGAAAGGCTAGCCCAGTCCTACGAGCAGTACTTC. Protein: CASSQERLAQSYEQYF.

V usage is TRBV7-9 and J usage is TRBJ1-4, with a tentative D call TRBD1 (6 bases). The CDR3 contains 15 residues. Per germline, CDR1 SEHNR and CDR2 FQNEAQ (reference sequence). V lost 1 base and J 0 bases, leaving 6 bases between the germline ends. Here the CDR3 reads CASSLGQATNEKLFF. CDR3 nucleotides: TGTGCCAGCAGCTTAGGACAGGCAACTAATGAAAAACTGTTTTTT.

The chain employs TRBV6-2 or TRBV6-3 and TRBJ1-5; D unclear. CDR3 size: 15 residues. V was pared by 6 bases and J by 3 bases, with 15 bases between. The germline V gene encodes CDR1 MNHEY and CDR2 SVGEGT. The CDR3 protein is CASSPKTKINQPQHF. CDR3 bases: TGTGCCAGCAGCCCGAAGACTAAGATCAATCAGCCCCAGCATTTT.

This sequence joins TRBV28 and TRBJ1-2; D is possibly TRBD1 (5 bases). The CDR3 is made up of 16 amino acids. CDR1 and CDR2 from the germline V gene are MDHEN and SYDVKM. V was pared by 1 base and J by 7 bases, with 19 bases between. CDR3 sequence reads: CASSLFPGGRAGGYTF. The DNA for the CDR3 is TGTGCCAGCAGTTTATTTCCTGGGGGACGAGCGGGTGGCTACACCTTC.

V gene TRBV4-2 combines with J gene TRBJ1-1; 7 bases match TRBD1. The J segment lost 0 bases and the V segment lost 4 bases, leaving 5 bases of the junction unmatched. The CDR3 has 15 residues. Germline V gene lookup returns CDR1 LGHNA and CDR2 YNFKEQ. The CDR3 region is CASSPGQPMNTEAFF. DNA of the CDR3: TGTGCCAGCAGCCCGGGACAGCCCATGAACACTGAAGCTTTCTTT.

A single count supports this clone. The rearrangement joins TRBV28 to TRBJ1-6; tentative D call: TRBD1 (6 bases). CDR1 and CDR2 from the germline V gene are MDHEN and SYDVKM. The CDR3 consists of 16 residues. V was trimmed by 2 bases and J by 7 bases, leaving 15 bases between them. CDR3 protein: CASSLVPQGMNSPLHF. The CDR3, as DNA: TGTGCCAGCAGTTTAGTCCCCCAGGGGATGAATTCACCCCTCCACTTT.

This sequence joins TRBV6-6 and TRBJ1-5, with 8 bases matching TRBD1. V gave up 5 bases and J gave up 0 bases; unmatched junction bases: 9. The CDR3 loop spans 17 amino acids. Germline CDR1 reads MNHNY; CDR2 reads SVGAGI (reference sequence). The CDR3 here is CASSLGQGSNSNQPQHF. The DNA of the CDR3 is TGTGCCAGCAGTCTCGGACAGGGATCTAATAGCAATCAGCCCCAGCATTTT.

This sequence joins TRBV11-3 and TRBJ2-7, with TRBD1 matching 7 bases. The V gene end was trimmed by 2 bases and the J gene end by 4 bases; junction bases not matched to a gene: 2. The CDR3 covers 13 residues. Germline V gene sequence: CDR1 SGHNT, CDR2 YENEEA. The CDR3 here is CASSLRQGYEQYF. The CDR3 nucleotides are TGTGCCAGCAGCTTACGACAGGGTTACGAGCAGTACTTC.

The J gene is TRBJ1-1, the V gene TRBV7-9; TRBD1 might be the D (6 bases). The V gene's germline CDR1 is SEHNR and CDR2 FQNEAQ (reference sequence). The CDR3 sequence is 15 residues long. The V gene lost 1 base and the J gene lost 2 bases, with 11 bases spanning the gap. CDR3 residues: CASSLGSGGNTEAFF. CDR3 sequence (DNA): TGTGCCAGCAGCTTAGGATCGGGGGGCAACACTGAAGCTTTCTTT.

The chain employs TRBV15 and TRBJ1-1; TRBD1 is a possible D gene (5 bases). Trimming shortened V by 3 bases and J by 9 bases, and 20 bases separated the two germline ends. Germline-derived CDR1 and CDR2 are LNHNV and YYDKDF (reference sequence). The CDR3 loop spans 15 amino acids. CDR3 sequence (DNA): TGTGCCACCAGCAGCGGGACTCCGGGACCCACCAAAGCTTTCTTT. This encodes CATSSGTPGPTKAFF. The variable domain in full, with the rest retrieved from reference TRBV15 and TRBJ1-1, is DAMVIQNPRYQVTQFGKPVTLSCSQTLNHNVMYWYQQKSSQAPKLLFHYYDKDFNNEADTPDNFQSRRPNTSFCFLDIRSPGLGDTAMYLCATSSGTPGPTKAFFGQGTRLTVV.

The chain employs TRBV27 and TRBJ1-6; D remains unclear. Trimming removed 3 bases at V and 4 bases at J, with 7 bases between. CDR1 is MNHEY and CDR2 is SMNVEV in the germline V gene (reference sequence). The CDR3 extends over 14 amino acids. The CDR3 DNA follows: TGTGCCAGCAGTTTCCTATCGTATAATTCACCCCTCCACTTT. Protein: CASSFLSYNSPLHF.

V and J are TRBV7-2 and TRBJ1-2; weak D call: TRBD1 (6 bases). Germline loops: CDR1 SGHTA, CDR2 FQGNSA. Trimming stripped 5 bases from V and 8 bases from J, with 18 bases between. This CDR3 contains 14 residues. The CDR3 sequence: CASSLRQAGEGYTF. The CDR3 DNA reads as TGTGCCAGCAGCCTAAGACAGGCGGGTGAGGGCTACACCTTC.

This clone is a singleton in its sample. The chain combines TRBV28 with TRBJ2-2; 8 nucleotides align to TRBD1. Germline V gene data show CDR1 as MDHEN and CDR2 as SYDVKM. J lost 2 bases, V lost 4 bases, and 3 bases had no gene match. CDR3 length: 15 residues. CDR3 region: CASSSTGVNTGELFF. The CDR3 region has the DNA TGTGCCAGCAGTTCGACAGGGGTTAACACCGGGGAGCTGTTTTTT. The full variable domain, completed using reference TRBV28 and TRBJ2-2, is DVKVTQSSRYLVKRTGEKVFLECVQDMDHENMFWYRQDPGLGLRLIYFSYDVKMKEKGDIPEGYSVSREKKERFSLILESASTNQTSMYLCASSSTGVNTGELFFGEGSRLTVL.

This chain connects TRBV6-6 to TRBJ1-2; 7 nucleotides agree with TRBD1. Germline V CDR1 and CDR2: MNHNY, SVGAGI (reference sequence). V shed 5 bases and J 5 bases; nucleotides not matched to a gene: 17. The CDR3 is 17 amino acids. The CDR3 reads CASSQLQGPQHPYGYTF. CDR3 nucleotide sequence: TGTGCCAGCAGTCAACTACAGGGGCCGCAACACCCTTATGGCTACACCTTC.

A few counts support this clone. The V and J genes are TRBV6-5 and TRBJ1-2; 8 bases fit TRBD1. The germline CDR1 and CDR2 sequences are MNHEY and SVGAGI. This CDR3 is built from 16 residues. Trimming at V came to 4 bases and at J to 1 base, leaving 8 bases not matched to a gene. The CDR3 spells CASSSGTGSVNYGYTF. The CDR3 region has the DNA TGTGCCAGCAGTTCCGGGACAGGATCTGTTAACTATGGCTACACCTTC.

The chain has TRBV5-1 and TRBJ1-3; TRBD1 matches at 9 bases. From germline, CDR1 is SGHRS and CDR2 YFSETQ. V gave up 4 bases and J gave up 0 bases; unmatched junction bases: 11. The CDR3 covers 18 residues. The CDR3 sequence: CASSRTGVRSGSGNTIYF. The CDR3 region has the DNA TGCGCCAGCAGCCGGACAGGGGTGAGGTCGGGCTCTGGAAACACCATATATTTT. Full variable domain (rest looked up from reference TRBV5-1 and TRBJ1-3): KAGVTQTPRYLIKTRGQQVTLSCSPISGHRSVSWYQQTPGQGLQFLFEYFSETQRNKGNFPGRFSGRQFSNSRSEMNVSTLELGDSALYLCASSRTGVRSGSGNTIYFGEGSWLTVV.

The chain joins TRBV6-5 to TRBJ1-3; weak D call: TRBD1 (6 bases). Trimming took 6 bases from V and 0 from J, leaving 12 bases between them. The germline gives CDR1 MNHEY, CDR2 SVGAGI. CDR3 length: 15 amino acids. DNA of the CDR3: TGTGCCAGCAGCAACAGGGATCACTCTGGAAACACCATATATTTT. This translates into CASSNRDHSGNTIYF.

Comment on this clone: Other DNA sequences in this specimen translate into the identical CDR3. This chain uses TRBV5-1 with TRBJ1-5; 9 bases map to TRBD1. Germline V gene lookup returns CDR1 SGHRS and CDR2 YFSETQ. The CDR3 totals 14 residues. V lost 4 bases and J lost 4; bases outside the gene matches: 3. The chain's CDR3 is CASSPGQGNQPQHF. DNA of the CDR3: TGCGCCAGCAGCCCGGGACAGGGTAATCAGCCCCAGCATTTT.

This clone was seen only a few times. V and J are TRBV3-1 (or the pseudogene TRBV3-2) and TRBJ2-1; weak D call: TRBD1 (6 bases). Germline CDR1 and CDR2: LGHDT and YNNKEL (reference sequence). This CDR3 has 17 amino acids. The V end lost 4 bases, the J end lost 6 bases, and 22 bases lay between the germline ends. CDR3: CASSPLPQGTMINEQFF. CDR3 in DNA: TGTGCCAGCAGCCCGCTCCCACAGGGTACAATGATCAATGAGCAGTTCTTC.

The V and J genes are TRBV15 and TRBJ2-7, with TRBD1 matching over 7 bases. Losses at the gene ends were 0 bases for V and 4 bases for J; bases not matched to a gene: 3. CDR3 length: 14 residues. Germline V CDR1 and CDR2: LNHNV, YYDKDF (reference sequence). The CDR3 spells CATSRDQGVYEQYF. CDR3 in DNA: TGTGCCACCAGCAGAGATCAGGGGGTTTACGAGCAGTACTTC.

The chain uses TRBV10-3 and TRBJ2-2, with TRBD1 matching over 8 bases. Germline CDR1 reads ENHRY; CDR2 reads SYGVKD. There are 16 residues in the CDR3. J was trimmed by 3 bases and V by 4 bases; bases with no gene match: 7. The CDR3 loop is CAISGTTGADTGELFF. Here the CDR3 DNA reads TGTGCCATCAGTGGGACGACAGGGGCGGACACCGGGGAGCTGTTTTTT.

This clone was seen repeatedly, ten times or more. This chain links TRBV9 with TRBJ1-1; D call uncertain. Germline assignment: CDR1 SGDLS and CDR2 YYNGEE. The CDR3 has 15 amino acids. Deletions cut 4 bases from V and 3 bases from J, with 16 bases between. The CDR3 is CASSPRSVSDTEAFF. The CDR3 region has the DNA TGTGCCAGCAGCCCACGGTCCGTGTCGGACACTGAAGCTTTCTTT. Full variable domain (rest looked up from reference TRBV9 and TRBJ1-1): DSGVTQTPKHLITATGQRVTLRCSPRSGDLSVYWYQQSLDQGLQFLIQYYNGEERAKGNILERFSAQQFPDLHSELNLSSLELGDSALYFCASSPRSVSDTEAFFGQGTRLTVV.